The rows below give T cell receptor beta chains drawn from one sample of a study of identical twins. TCRdb re-analysed the 5' RACE reads in MiXCR, keeping a single row per CDR3 protein. The repertoire holds about 290,000 distinct CDR3 sequences, with roughly 10% as singletons. These same data were also listed under a study on yellow fever vaccine responses in identical twins.

The material sequenced was CD8+ T cells sorted from blood. Source of these receptors: a woman aged 18-29 years in good health. The CDR3 runs from the conserved cysteine through the conserved F or W. Fields, in order: V gene, J gene, D gene, clone size, CDR3 protein, CDR3 DNA. D genes are given only for firm matches. Part of the rows lack a size; the others show once, few, many or a class for expanded clones.

v_call: TRBV7-2
j_call: TRBJ2-7
d_call: TRBD2
clone_size: few
cdr3_aa: CASSLFAGVRYEQYF
cdr3_nt: TGTGCCAGCAGCTTATTTGCGGGAGTTAGATACGAGCAGTACTTC

v_call: TRBV29-1
j_call: TRBJ2-1
d_call: NA
clone_size: few
cdr3_aa: CSARVAGRNEQFF
cdr3_nt: TGCAGCGCCAGGGTAGCTGGTAGAAATGAGCAGTTCTTC

v_call: TRBV6-5
j_call: TRBJ2-2
d_call: TRBD2
clone_size: few
cdr3_aa: CASSIRELAGAANTGELFF
cdr3_nt: TGTGCCAGCAGTATTCGGGAACTAGCGGGAGCTGCGAACACCGGGGAGCTGTTTTTT

v_call: TRBV3-1
j_call: TRBJ2-3
d_call: TRBD1
clone_size: NA
cdr3_aa: CASSQVGETGGLGTQYF
cdr3_nt: TGTGCCAGCAGCCAAGTTGGGGAGACAGGGGGTCTCGGGACGCAGTATTTT

v_call: TRBV27
j_call: TRBJ2-3
d_call: TRBD2
clone_size: NA
cdr3_aa: CASSSTTSGSTRDTQYF
cdr3_nt: TGTGCCAGCAGTTCCACGACTAGCGGGAGTACCCGAGATACGCAGTATTTT

v_call: TRBV28
j_call: TRBJ1-5
d_call: NA
clone_size: few
cdr3_aa: CASSSDWGSNQPQHF
cdr3_nt: TGTGCCAGCAGTTCCGATTGGGGAAGCAATCAGCCCCAGCATTTT

v_call: TRBV11-2
j_call: TRBJ2-7
d_call: NA
clone_size: many
cdr3_aa: CASSLARDIGFYEQYF
cdr3_nt: TGTGCCAGCAGCTTAGCCCGGGACATCGGATTCTACGAGCAGTACTTC

v_call: TRBV11-2
j_call: TRBJ2-7
d_call: NA
clone_size: once
cdr3_aa: CASSLPSPRGYEQYF
cdr3_nt: TGTGCCAGCAGCCTTCCTAGCCCCCGAGGGTACGAGCAGTACTTC

v_call: TRBV11-2
j_call: TRBJ2-7
d_call: TRBD1
clone_size: few
cdr3_aa: CASSVTGLDEQYF
cdr3_nt: TGTGCCAGCAGCGTGACAGGGCTCGACGAGCAGTACTTC

v_call: TRBV27
j_call: TRBJ2-7
d_call: NA
clone_size: many
cdr3_aa: CASGTLSSYEQYF
cdr3_nt: TGTGCCAGCGGGACCCTCAGCTCCTACGAGCAGTACTTC

v_call: TRBV7-3
j_call: TRBJ2-1
d_call: TRBD2
clone_size: few
cdr3_aa: CASRPSGNNEQFF
cdr3_nt: TGTGCCAGCAGGCCTAGCGGGAACAATGAGCAGTTCTTC

v_call: TRBV14
j_call: TRBJ2-7
d_call: NA
clone_size: few
cdr3_aa: CASSRLQGLFYEQYF
cdr3_nt: TGTGCCAGCAGCCGACTCCAGGGGTTGTTCTACGAGCAGTACTTC

v_call: TRBV27
j_call: TRBJ1-5
d_call: NA
clone_size: many
cdr3_aa: CASSLLGGDQPQHF
cdr3_nt: TGTGCCAGCAGCCTGCTGGGGGGCGATCAGCCCCAGCATTTT

v_call: TRBV7-6
j_call: TRBJ2-7
d_call: NA
clone_size: many
cdr3_aa: CASSLSGVNEQYF
cdr3_nt: TGTGCCAGCAGCCTATCCGGGGTAAACGAGCAGTACTTC

v_call: TRBV7-9
j_call: TRBJ2-7
d_call: TRBD1
clone_size: many
cdr3_aa: CASSPGAGGLYEQYF
cdr3_nt: TGTGCCAGCAGCCCCGGGGCAGGGGGCTTGTACGAGCAGTACTTC

v_call: TRBV7-7
j_call: TRBJ2-5
d_call: NA
clone_size: few
cdr3_aa: CAVRANGGRETQYF
cdr3_nt: TGTGCTGTCCGGGCCAACGGGGGTCGAGAGACCCAGTACTTC

v_call: TRBV7-8
j_call: TRBJ2-1
d_call: NA
clone_size: many
cdr3_aa: CASSLLTENEQFF
cdr3_nt: TGTGCCAGCAGCTTACTGACAGAAAATGAGCAGTTCTTC

v_call: TRBV7-9
j_call: TRBJ1-5
d_call: TRBD1
clone_size: many
cdr3_aa: CASSLAGTGTDQPQHF
cdr3_nt: TGTGCCAGCAGCTTAGCCGGGACAGGAACTGATCAGCCCCAGCATTTT

v_call: TRBV27
j_call: TRBJ2-5
d_call: TRBD2
clone_size: many
cdr3_aa: CASSLSEEGLAGGPETQYF
cdr3_nt: TGTGCCAGCAGTTTATCAGAGGAAGGACTAGCGGGGGGGCCTGAGACCCAGTACTTC

v_call: TRBV29-1
j_call: TRBJ2-4
d_call: NA
clone_size: NA
cdr3_aa: CSVELGPPNIQYF
cdr3_nt: TGCAGCGTTGAATTGGGACCCCCAAACATTCAGTACTTC

v_call: TRBV20-1
j_call: TRBJ2-1
d_call: TRBD2
clone_size: NA
cdr3_aa: CSARQGLAGVVSYNEQFF
cdr3_nt: TGCAGTGCTAGGCAGGGACTAGCGGGAGTCGTCTCCTACAATGAGCAGTTCTTC

v_call: TRBV13
j_call: TRBJ2-2
d_call: TRBD1
clone_size: NA
cdr3_aa: CASSAGQGAGELFF
cdr3_nt: TGTGCCAGCAGCGCCGGACAGGGAGCCGGGGAGCTGTTTTTT

v_call: TRBV11-2
j_call: TRBJ2-7
d_call: NA
clone_size: few
cdr3_aa: CASSFTGTRHSYEQYF
cdr3_nt: TGTGCCAGCAGCTTCACTGGGACTCGCCACTCCTACGAGCAGTACTTC

v_call: TRBV4-3
j_call: TRBJ2-2
d_call: NA
clone_size: many
cdr3_aa: CASSTLMQTGELFF
cdr3_nt: TGCGCCAGCAGCACCCTTATGCAAACCGGGGAGCTGTTTTTT

v_call: TRBV27
j_call: TRBJ1-2
d_call: NA
clone_size: NA
cdr3_aa: CASSPGSWDGGYTF
cdr3_nt: TGTGCCAGCAGTCCAGGGTCCTGGGACGGTGGCTACACCTTC

v_call: TRBV28
j_call: TRBJ1-1
d_call: NA
clone_size: many
cdr3_aa: CASRQDSFRRDTEAFF
cdr3_nt: TGTGCCAGCAGGCAAGACAGTTTCAGGAGGGACACTGAAGCTTTCTTT

v_call: TRBV20-1
j_call: TRBJ1-1
d_call: NA
clone_size: NA
cdr3_aa: CSARGLFTEAFF
cdr3_nt: TGCAGCGCTAGGGGTCTGTTCACTGAAGCTTTCTTT

v_call: TRBV11-2
j_call: TRBJ2-7
d_call: NA
clone_size: few
cdr3_aa: CASSPGVGYEQYF
cdr3_nt: TGTGCCAGCAGCCCGGGGGTGGGCTACGAGCAGTACTTC

v_call: TRBV27
j_call: TRBJ2-1
d_call: NA
clone_size: NA
cdr3_aa: CASSSPSINSGGPSYNEQFF
cdr3_nt: TGTGCCAGCAGTTCCCCGAGCATTAATAGCGGTGGTCCTTCCTACAATGAGCAGTTCTTC

v_call: TRBV28
j_call: TRBJ1-5
d_call: NA
clone_size: few
cdr3_aa: CASSFEAGTNQPQHF
cdr3_nt: TGTGCCAGCAGTTTTGAGGCAGGGACCAATCAGCCCCAGCATTTT

v_call: TRBV2
j_call: TRBJ2-1
d_call: NA
clone_size: many
cdr3_aa: CASSRTDGDEQFF
cdr3_nt: TGTGCCAGCAGTAGGACTGATGGGGATGAGCAGTTCTTC

v_call: TRBV5-5
j_call: TRBJ2-7
d_call: NA
clone_size: NA
cdr3_aa: CASSLGRTGFPYEQYF
cdr3_nt: TGTGCCAGCAGCTTGGGGCGGACTGGATTCCCCTACGAGCAGTACTTC

v_call: TRBV6-1
j_call: TRBJ2-5
d_call: NA
clone_size: few
cdr3_aa: CASNKGTAGVYETQYF
cdr3_nt: TGTGCCAGCAATAAAGGGACAGCGGGGGTCTACGAGACCCAGTACTTC

v_call: TRBV5-5
j_call: TRBJ2-3
d_call: NA
clone_size: NA
cdr3_aa: CASSTDATDTQYF
cdr3_nt: TGTGCCAGCAGTACGGACGCCACAGATACGCAGTATTTT

v_call: TRBV5-1
j_call: TRBJ2-2
d_call: NA
clone_size: many
cdr3_aa: CASSATGTRNGGELFF
cdr3_nt: TGCGCCAGCAGCGCCACCGGGACACGGAACGGCGGGGAGCTGTTTTTT

v_call: TRBV6-1
j_call: TRBJ1-5
d_call: NA
clone_size: NA
cdr3_aa: CASSGVAPNQPQHF
cdr3_nt: TGTGCCAGCAGTGGAGTAGCCCCCAATCAGCCCCAGCATTTT

v_call: TRBV11-3
j_call: TRBJ2-7
d_call: NA
clone_size: NA
cdr3_aa: CASSLAGGEYEQYF
cdr3_nt: TGTGCCAGCAGCTTAGCTGGGGGCGAGTACGAGCAGTACTTC

v_call: TRBV13
j_call: TRBJ2-7
d_call: NA
clone_size: few
cdr3_aa: CASSLARANEQYF
cdr3_nt: TGTGCCAGCAGCTTAGCGAGGGCCAACGAGCAGTACTTC

v_call: TRBV14
j_call: TRBJ2-7
d_call: NA
clone_size: many
cdr3_aa: CASSQGSGFSYEQYF
cdr3_nt: TGTGCCAGCAGCCAAGGAAGCGGGTTTTCCTACGAGCAGTACTTC

v_call: TRBV4-3
j_call: TRBJ2-6
d_call: NA
clone_size: few
cdr3_aa: CASSQTGSSRGANVLTF
cdr3_nt: TGCGCCAGCAGCCAGACCGGGTCCTCGCGCGGGGCCAACGTCCTGACTTTC

v_call: TRBV7-3
j_call: TRBJ2-1
d_call: NA
clone_size: many
cdr3_aa: CASSFTGTGNEQFF
cdr3_nt: TGTGCCAGCAGCTTCACCGGGACTGGCAATGAGCAGTTCTTC

v_call: TRBV13
j_call: TRBJ1-1
d_call: NA
clone_size: NA
cdr3_aa: CASSLGFITGNTEAFF
cdr3_nt: TGTGCCAGCAGCTTGGGGTTTATAACAGGGAACACTGAAGCTTTCTTT

v_call: TRBV4-1
j_call: TRBJ2-1
d_call: NA
clone_size: many
cdr3_aa: CASSQEAVSYNEQFF
cdr3_nt: TGCGCCAGCAGCCAAGAAGCGGTCTCCTACAATGAGCAGTTCTTC

v_call: TRBV7-9
j_call: TRBJ2-3
d_call: NA
clone_size: many
cdr3_aa: CASSLGPADTDTQYF
cdr3_nt: TGTGCCAGCAGCTTAGGCCCAGCGGACACAGATACGCAGTATTTT

v_call: TRBV7-9
j_call: TRBJ2-2
d_call: NA
clone_size: NA
cdr3_aa: CASSSDPPGTGELFF
cdr3_nt: TGTGCCAGCAGCTCGGACCCCCCAGGGACCGGGGAGCTGTTTTTT

v_call: TRBV28
j_call: TRBJ1-5
d_call: NA
clone_size: NA
cdr3_aa: CASSYRVGNQPQHF
cdr3_nt: TGTGCCAGCAGTTACAGGGTCGGTAATCAGCCCCAGCATTTT

v_call: TRBV7-2
j_call: TRBJ2-5
d_call: NA
clone_size: few
cdr3_aa: CASSSPGRTEETQYF
cdr3_nt: TGTGCCAGCAGTTCCCCGGGACGGACCGAAGAGACCCAGTACTTC

v_call: TRBV7-9
j_call: TRBJ1-2
d_call: NA
clone_size: NA
cdr3_aa: CASRGATGKDLNGYTF
cdr3_nt: TGTGCCAGCAGGGGGGCAACGGGCAAGGACTTAAATGGCTACACCTTC

v_call: TRBV11-1
j_call: TRBJ2-7
d_call: TRBD2
clone_size: many
cdr3_aa: CASSQSGLAESRSYEQYF
cdr3_nt: TGTGCCAGCAGCCAATCGGGACTAGCGGAGTCACGCTCCTACGAGCAGTACTTC

v_call: TRBV20-1
j_call: TRBJ2-7
d_call: NA
clone_size: few
cdr3_aa: CSAHRKDSLYEQYF
cdr3_nt: TGCAGTGCTCATCGTAAGGACAGCCTCTACGAGCAGTACTTC

v_call: TRBV6-2/TRBV6-3
j_call: TRBJ2-3
d_call: NA
clone_size: many
cdr3_aa: CASSYSETDTQYF
cdr3_nt: TGTGCCAGCAGTTACTCCGAAACTGATACGCAGTATTTT

v_call: TRBV12-3/TRBV12-4
j_call: TRBJ2-1
d_call: TRBD1
clone_size: many
cdr3_aa: CASSAAGTGYNEQFF
cdr3_nt: TGTGCCAGCAGCGCGGCCGGGACAGGCTACAATGAGCAGTTCTTC